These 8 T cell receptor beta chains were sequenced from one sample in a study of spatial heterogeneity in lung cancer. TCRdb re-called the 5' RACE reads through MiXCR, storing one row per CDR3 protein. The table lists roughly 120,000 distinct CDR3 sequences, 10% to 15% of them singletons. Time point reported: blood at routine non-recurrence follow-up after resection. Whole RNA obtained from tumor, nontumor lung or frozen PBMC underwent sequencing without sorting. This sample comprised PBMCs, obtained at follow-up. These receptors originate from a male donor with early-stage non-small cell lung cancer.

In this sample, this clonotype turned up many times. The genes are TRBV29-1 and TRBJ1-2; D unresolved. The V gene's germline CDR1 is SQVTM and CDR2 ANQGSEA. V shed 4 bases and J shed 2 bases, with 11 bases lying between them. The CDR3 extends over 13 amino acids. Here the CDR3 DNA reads TGCAGCGTTGCCCTCGACGGGAACTATGGCTACACCTTC. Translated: CSVALDGNYGYTF.

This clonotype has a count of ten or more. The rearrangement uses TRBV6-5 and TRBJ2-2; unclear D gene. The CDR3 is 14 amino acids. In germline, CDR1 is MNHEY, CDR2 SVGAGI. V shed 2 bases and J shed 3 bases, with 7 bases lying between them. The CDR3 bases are TGTGCCAGCAGTTACGGCCAGTACACCGGGGAGCTGTTTTTT. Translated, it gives CASSYGQYTGELFF.

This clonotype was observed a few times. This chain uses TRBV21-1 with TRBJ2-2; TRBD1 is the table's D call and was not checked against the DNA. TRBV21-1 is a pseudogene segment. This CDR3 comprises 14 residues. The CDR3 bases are TGTGCCAGCAGCAAAGGGGGCAGCACCGGGGAGCTGTTTTTT. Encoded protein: CASSKGGSTGELFF.

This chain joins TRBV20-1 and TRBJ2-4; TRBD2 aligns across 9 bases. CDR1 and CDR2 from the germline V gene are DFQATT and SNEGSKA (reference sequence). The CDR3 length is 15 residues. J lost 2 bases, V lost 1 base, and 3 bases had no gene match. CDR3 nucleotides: TGCAGTGCTAGAGTTAGCGGGGGAACCAAAAACATTCAGTACTTC. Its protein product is CSARVSGGTKNIQYF.

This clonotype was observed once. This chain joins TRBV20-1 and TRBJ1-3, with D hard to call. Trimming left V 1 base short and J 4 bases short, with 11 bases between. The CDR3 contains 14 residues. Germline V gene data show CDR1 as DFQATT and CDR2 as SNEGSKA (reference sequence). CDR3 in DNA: TGCAGTGCTAGAGCGTCTCCGGGGGGAAACACCATATATTTT. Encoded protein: CSARASPGGNTIYF.

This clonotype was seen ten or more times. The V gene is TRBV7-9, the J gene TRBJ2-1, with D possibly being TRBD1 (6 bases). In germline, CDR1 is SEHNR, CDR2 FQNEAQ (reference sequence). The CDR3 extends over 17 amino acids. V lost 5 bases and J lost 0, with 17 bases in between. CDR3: CASSPEGHRSSYNEQFF. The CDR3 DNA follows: TGTGCCAGCAGCCCCGAGGGACATCGGAGCTCCTACAATGAGCAGTTCTTC.

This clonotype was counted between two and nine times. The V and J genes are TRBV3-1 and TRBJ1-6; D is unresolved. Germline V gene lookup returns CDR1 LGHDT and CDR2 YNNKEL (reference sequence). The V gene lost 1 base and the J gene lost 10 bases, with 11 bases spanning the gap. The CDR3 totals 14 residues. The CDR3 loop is CASSQVGVSSPLHF. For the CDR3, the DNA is TGTGCCAGCAGCCAAGTTGGAGTTTCCTCACCCCTCCACTTT.

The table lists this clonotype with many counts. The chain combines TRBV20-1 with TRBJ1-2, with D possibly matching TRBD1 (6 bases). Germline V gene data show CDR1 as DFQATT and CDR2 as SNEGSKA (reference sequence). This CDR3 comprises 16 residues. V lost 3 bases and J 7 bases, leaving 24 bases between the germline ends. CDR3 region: CSASPLPTGGSGGYTF. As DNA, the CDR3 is TGCAGTGCTAGCCCCCTACCGACAGGAGGGTCAGGTGGCTACACCTTC.